This record looks at one T cell receptor beta chain sequence and its context. CDR3 length: 14 amino acids. Germline V CDR1 and CDR2: SGDLS, YYNGEE. Trimming shortened V by 0 bases and J by 2 bases, and 8 bases separated the two germline ends. The data were taken from a study of blood T cell repertoires in COVID-19. Across the study: Nucleic acid was either cDNA or gDNA, and it came from T cells, B-cell-depleted T cells, or PBMCs.

Clones were sequenced by immunoSEQ multiplex PCR, and TCRdb holds only the in-frame ones, with some missing. Altogether tens of thousands of clones are present, approximately 86% being singletons, with the ten largest covering over 1.1%. This clonotype originated in a woman aged 55 to 70 with acute or convalescent COVID-19. The V call is TRBV9, the J call TRBJ2-5; D is undetermined. Sequenced material: peripheral blood. CDR3 amino acids: CASSVESRQETQYF. For the CDR3, the DNA is TGTGCCAGCAGCGTAGAGAGCAGGCAAGAGACCCAGTACTTC.